The T cell receptor (beta chain) described here comes from a study of blood T cell repertoires in COVID-19. In the authors' methods: Estimates of nucleated cell counts were drawn from the amplification of reference gene primers. Produced via immunoSEQ multiplex PCR; TCRdb's table is partial and in-frame only. V and J calls and clone size are as listed in that table; D and trimming were resolved from the DNA. This sample has around 200,000 clones, with more than 70% found just once. The origin of this receptor is a man aged 18-30 years with active or convalescent COVID-19. Material for sequencing was peripheral blood.

As DNA, the CDR3 is TGTGCCAGCAAGGGGGGGTTGTACACAGATACGCAGTATTTT. This codes for CASKGGLYTDTQYF. V and J are TRBV27 and TRBJ2-3; the D gene is possibly TRBD2 (7 bases). The CDR3 covers 14 residues. Germline V gives CDR1 MNHEY, CDR2 SMNVEV (reference sequence). The V end lost 7 bases, the J end lost 2 bases, and 13 bases lay between the germline ends.